Listed below are T cell receptor beta chains from one sample, sequenced in a study of STAT5B mutations in CD4+ large granular lymphocyte leukemia. Libraries were prepared by immunoSEQ multiplex PCR; TCRdb keeps only in-frame clonotypes and omits some of them. Counted here are some 30,000 clones, about 76% occurring once; the ten biggest clones make up about 0.95%. The specimen was CD4+ T cells from blood buffy coats. Source of these receptors: a human donor in good health. Both conserved end residues are part of each CDR3. Fields, in order: D gene, J gene, V gene, clone size, CDR3 protein. The D gene is left open where the match is weak. Size is stated for part of the rows, as once, few or many counts, or as a class when the clone is expanded.

NA | TRBJ1-1 | TRBV7-9 | few | CASSPSGQGRVSAFF
NA | TRBJ2-1 | TRBV7-2 | once | CASSLSVSYNEQFF
TRBD2 | TRBJ2-7 | TRBV30 | NA | CAWRTSGRAYEQYF
NA | TRBJ1-1 | TRBV18 | NA | CASSLDRNTEAFF
NA | TRBJ1-5 | TRBV5-1 | few | CASSLTGNGNQPQHF
NA | TRBJ1-3 | TRBV28 | NA | CASRFLDRLGSNTIYF
NA | TRBJ2-5 | TRBV7-2 | once | CASSLRRNQETQYF
NA | TRBJ1-2 | TRBV2 | NA | CASSDGAGLWGYTF
NA | TRBJ1-3 | TRBV30 | once | CAWSLGVSGNTIYF
NA | TRBJ1-1 | TRBV19 | few | CASSKGAEAFF
TRBD1 | NA | TRBV10-3 | NA | CAISGGRTGHEQYF
NA | TRBJ2-7 | TRBV28 | NA | CASSLGLYEQYF
TRBD2 | TRBJ2-3 | TRBV5-1 | NA | CASSLVGGSTDTQYF
NA | TRBJ1-5 | TRBV2 | few | CASSDQGQPQHF
TRBD2 | TRBJ2-3 | TRBV29-1 | once | CSVAAGAVTDTQYF
NA | TRBJ1-4 | TRBV11-2 | NA | CASSLVGWNEKLFF
NA | TRBJ1-5 | TRBV7-2 | NA | CASSVSLGQLNQPQHF